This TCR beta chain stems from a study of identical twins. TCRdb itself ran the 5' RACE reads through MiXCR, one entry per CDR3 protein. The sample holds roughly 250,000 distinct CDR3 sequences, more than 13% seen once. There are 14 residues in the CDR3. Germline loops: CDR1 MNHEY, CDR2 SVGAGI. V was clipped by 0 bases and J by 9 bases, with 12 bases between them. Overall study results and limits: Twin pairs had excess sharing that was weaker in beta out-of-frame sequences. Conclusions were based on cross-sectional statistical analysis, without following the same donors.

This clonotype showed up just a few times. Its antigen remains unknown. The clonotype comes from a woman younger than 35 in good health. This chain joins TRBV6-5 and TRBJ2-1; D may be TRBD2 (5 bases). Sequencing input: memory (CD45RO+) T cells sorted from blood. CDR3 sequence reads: CASSYSMAGPEQFF. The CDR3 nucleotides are TGTGCCAGCAGTTACTCCATGGCGGGTCCTGAGCAGTTCTTC.